These 7 T cell receptor beta chains were all obtained from the same sample, sequenced in a study of T cell repertoires in cytomegalovirus infection. MiXCR, run by TCRdb on the reads, gives a single entry per CDR3 protein. The table includes around 500,000 distinct CDR3 sequences, approximately 46% detected once. No antigen has been identified for these receptors. This sample comprised cultured PBMCs, obtained from culture after CMV antigen stimulation. The receptor set was obtained from a human donor in good health (CMV status not recorded). Some clones in this sample may be carry-over from other donors' samples.

This clonotype was observed many times. This chain uses TRBV7-2 with TRBJ2-5; TRBD1 matches at 7 bases. V dropped 5 bases and J dropped 0; count of bases not matched to a gene: 9. This CDR3 comprises 16 residues. Germline values: CDR1 SGHTA, CDR2 FQGNSA. CDR3: CASSTAGRGYQETQYF. The CDR3 bases are TGTGCCAGCAGCACTGCGGGCAGGGGGTACCAAGAGACCCAGTACTTC. The full variable domain, completed using reference TRBV7-2 and TRBJ2-5, is GAGVSQSPSNKVTEKGKDVELRCDPISGHTALYWYRQSLGQGLEFLIYFQGNSAPDKSGLPSDRFSAERTGGSVSTLTIQRTQQEDSAVYLCASSTAGRGYQETQYFGPGTRLLVL.

The table lists this clonotype with a few counts. The CDR3 coding sequence is TGTGCCAGCAGCTTACGGCAGGCAGGGTCAGGTCAGCCCCAGCATTTT. It encodes CASSLRQAGSGQPQHF. V and J are TRBV7-2 and TRBJ1-5, with a weak D call TRBD1 (5 bases). With 2 bases removed from V and 6 bases from J, the gap between germline ends came to 17 bases. The germline V gene has CDR1 SGHTA and CDR2 FQGNSA. This CDR3 has 16 amino acids.

There are a few counts of this clonotype. CDR3 in DNA: TGTGCCAGCAGTGTATTACTAGCCGTAGATACGCAGTATTTT. Protein product: CASSVLLAVDTQYF. The chain recombines TRBV2 with TRBJ2-3; weak D call: TRBD2 (6 bases). The V end was cut by 4 bases, the J end by 5 bases, with 13 bases between. The CDR3 runs 14 residues. Germline values: CDR1 SNHLY, CDR2 FYNNEI.

The rearrangement links TRBV27 to TRBJ2-7, with 8 bases fitting TRBD2. Germline V gene sequence: CDR1 MNHEY, CDR2 SMNVEV (reference sequence). The CDR3 contains 14 residues. Losses at the gene ends were 6 bases for V and 7 bases for J; bases not matched to a gene: 11. The CDR3 here is CASSSGGPSREQYF. The CDR3 DNA reads as TGTGCCAGCAGCTCGGGGGGGCCAAGCCGTGAGCAGTACTTC.

This chain connects TRBV7-2 to TRBJ2-2; D perhaps matches TRBD1 (5 bases). The CDR3 contains 15 residues. The germline V gene encodes CDR1 SGHTA and CDR2 FQGNSA. Trimming left V 2 bases short and J 7 bases short, with 14 bases between. The CDR3 protein is CASSLNSQGSGELFF. DNA for the CDR3: TGTGCCAGCAGCTTAAACTCGCAGGGTAGCGGGGAGCTGTTTTTT.

This clonotype occurred a few times. The rearrangement uses TRBV9 and TRBJ2-3, with 11 positions matching TRBD2. V lost 0 bases to trimming and J lost 4 bases; unmatched junction nucleotides: 1. The CDR3 has 15 amino acids. Germline CDR1 and CDR2: SGDLS and YYNGEE. This CDR3 is CASSVAGLAADTQYF. The CDR3 coding sequence is TGTGCCAGCAGCGTAGCGGGACTAGCGGCAGATACGCAGTATTTT. The whole variable domain, remainder taken from reference TRBV9 and TRBJ2-3, is DSGVTQTPKHLITATGQRVTLRCSPRSGDLSVYWYQQSLDQGLQFLIQYYNGEERAKGNILERFSAQQFPDLHSELNLSSLELGDSALYFCASSVAGLAADTQYFGPGTRLTVL.

This clonotype was picked up a small number of times. The chain combines TRBV5-4 with TRBJ2-4, with D tentatively TRBD1 (6 bases). V gave up 4 bases and J gave up 0 bases, with 14 bases separating them. Looked up from germline, CDR1 is SGHNT and CDR2 is YYREEE (reference sequence). The CDR3 is made up of 16 amino acids. The CDR3 DNA follows: TGTGCCAGCAGCGTCTCCGGGACACTAGCCAAAAACATTCAGTACTTC. Its protein product is CASSVSGTLAKNIQYF.